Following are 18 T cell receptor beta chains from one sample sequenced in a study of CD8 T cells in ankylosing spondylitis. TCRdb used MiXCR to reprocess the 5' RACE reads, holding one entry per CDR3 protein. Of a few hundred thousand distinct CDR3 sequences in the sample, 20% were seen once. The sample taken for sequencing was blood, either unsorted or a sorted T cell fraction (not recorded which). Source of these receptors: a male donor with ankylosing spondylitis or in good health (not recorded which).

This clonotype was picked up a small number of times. The CDR3 DNA reads as TGTGCCAGCAGCTTAGACAGATACTACGAGCAGTACGTC. Translation gives CASSLDRYYEQYV. The chain links TRBV7-8 to TRBJ2-7; D gene ambiguous. CDR1 and CDR2 (germline): SGHVS, FQNEAQ. V lost 1 base and J 3 bases, leaving 7 bases between the germline ends. This CDR3 region has 13 residues.

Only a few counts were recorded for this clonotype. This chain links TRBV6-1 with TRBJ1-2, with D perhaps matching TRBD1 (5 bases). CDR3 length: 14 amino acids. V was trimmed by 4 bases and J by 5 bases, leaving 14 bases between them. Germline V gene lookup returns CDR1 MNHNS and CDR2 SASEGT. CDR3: CASSGGTSLYGYTF. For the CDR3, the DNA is TGTGCCAGCAGTGGTGGGACTTCCTTATATGGCTACACCTTC.

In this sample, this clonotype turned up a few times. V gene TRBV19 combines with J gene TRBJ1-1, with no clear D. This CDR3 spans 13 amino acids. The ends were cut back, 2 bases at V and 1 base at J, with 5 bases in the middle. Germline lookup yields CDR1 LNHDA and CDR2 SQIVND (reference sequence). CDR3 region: CASSIWPNTEAFF. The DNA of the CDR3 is TGTGCCAGTAGTATATGGCCGAACACTGAAGCTTTCTTT.

The CDR3 region has the DNA TGTGCCAGCAGCAAACTAGCGGCCGAAGGGGATCCGCAGTTCTTC. As protein: CASSKLAAEGDPQFF. J is TRBJ2-1 and V is TRBV27; TRBD2 matches at 8 bases. The CDR3 has 15 amino acids. Germline V CDR1 and CDR2: MNHEY, SMNVEV (reference sequence). J was trimmed by 12 bases and V by 6 bases; bases with no gene match: 16.

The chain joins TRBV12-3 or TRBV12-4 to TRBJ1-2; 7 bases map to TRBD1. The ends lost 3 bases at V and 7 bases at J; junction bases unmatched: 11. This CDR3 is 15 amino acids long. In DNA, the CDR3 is TGTGCCAGCAGTTTTGGACAGGCCTCTAGGGGTGGCTACACCTTC. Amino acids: CASSFGQASRGGYTF.

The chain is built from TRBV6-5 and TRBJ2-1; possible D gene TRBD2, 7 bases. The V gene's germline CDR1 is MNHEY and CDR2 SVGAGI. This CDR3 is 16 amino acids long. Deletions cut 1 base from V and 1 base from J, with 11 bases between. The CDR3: CASSYWEGESYNEQFF. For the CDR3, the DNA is TGTGCCAGCAGTTACTGGGAGGGGGAGTCCTACAATGAGCAGTTCTTC.

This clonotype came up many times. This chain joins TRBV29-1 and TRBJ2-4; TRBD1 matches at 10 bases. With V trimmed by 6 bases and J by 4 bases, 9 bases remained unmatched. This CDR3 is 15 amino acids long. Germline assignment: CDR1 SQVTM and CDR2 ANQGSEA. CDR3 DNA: TGCAGCGTCTCTCCAGGGACAGGGGCTAAAAACATTCAGTACTTC. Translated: CSVSPGTGAKNIQYF.

This CDR3 reads CASSFSPGYNSPLHF. The CDR3 nucleotides read TGTGCCAGCAGTTTCTCGCCGGGTTATAATTCACCCCTCCACTTT. The rearrangement uses TRBV27 and TRBJ1-6, with D unclear. Trimming shortened V by 3 bases and J by 4 bases, and 10 bases separated the two germline ends. The CDR3 covers 15 residues. CDR1 is MNHEY and CDR2 is SMNVEV in the germline V gene (reference sequence).

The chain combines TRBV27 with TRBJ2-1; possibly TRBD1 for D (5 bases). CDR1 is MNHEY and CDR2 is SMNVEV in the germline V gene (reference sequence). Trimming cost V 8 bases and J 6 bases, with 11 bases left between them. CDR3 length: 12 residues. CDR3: CASGDRSNEQFF. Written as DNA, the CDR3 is TGTGCCAGCGGTGACAGATCCAATGAGCAGTTCTTC.

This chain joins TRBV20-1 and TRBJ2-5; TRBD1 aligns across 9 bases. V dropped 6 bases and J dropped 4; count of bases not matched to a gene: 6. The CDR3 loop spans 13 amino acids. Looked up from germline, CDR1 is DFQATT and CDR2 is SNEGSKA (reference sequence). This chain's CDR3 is CSAKQGARETQYF. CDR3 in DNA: TGCAGTGCCAAACAGGGGGCTCGAGAGACCCAGTACTTC.

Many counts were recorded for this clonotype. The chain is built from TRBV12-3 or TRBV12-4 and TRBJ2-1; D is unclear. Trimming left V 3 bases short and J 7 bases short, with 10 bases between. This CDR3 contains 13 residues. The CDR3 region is CASSFGLGNEQFF. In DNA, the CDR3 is TGTGCCAGCAGTTTCGGGCTGGGGAATGAGCAGTTCTTC.

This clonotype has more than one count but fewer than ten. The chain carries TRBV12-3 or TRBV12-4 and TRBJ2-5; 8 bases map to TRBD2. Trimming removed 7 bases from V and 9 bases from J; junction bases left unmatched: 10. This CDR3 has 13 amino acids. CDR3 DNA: TGTGCCAGCATCCCTCACGGGGGGGCTCCCCAGTACTTC. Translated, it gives CASIPHGGAPQYF.

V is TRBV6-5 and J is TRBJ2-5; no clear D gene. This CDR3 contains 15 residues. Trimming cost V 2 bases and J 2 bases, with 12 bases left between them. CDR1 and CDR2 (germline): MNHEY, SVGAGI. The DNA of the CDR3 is TGTGCCAGCAGTTACAGACGGCGACTGCAAGAGACCCAGTACTTC. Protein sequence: CASSYRRRLQETQYF.

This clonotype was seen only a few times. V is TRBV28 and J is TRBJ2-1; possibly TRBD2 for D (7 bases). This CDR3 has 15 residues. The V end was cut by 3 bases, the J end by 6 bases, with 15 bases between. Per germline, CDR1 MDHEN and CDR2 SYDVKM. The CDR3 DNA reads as TGTGCCAGCAGTTTCCGGGGGGCCAGAGGCAATGAGCAGTTCTTC. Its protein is CASSFRGARGNEQFF.

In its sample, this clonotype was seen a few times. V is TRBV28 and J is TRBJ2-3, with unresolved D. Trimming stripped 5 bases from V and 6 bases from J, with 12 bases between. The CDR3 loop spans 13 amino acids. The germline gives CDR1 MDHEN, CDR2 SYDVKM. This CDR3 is CASSSRRVDTQYF. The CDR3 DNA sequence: TGTGCCAGCAGTAGCCGTCGCGTGGATACGCAGTATTTT.

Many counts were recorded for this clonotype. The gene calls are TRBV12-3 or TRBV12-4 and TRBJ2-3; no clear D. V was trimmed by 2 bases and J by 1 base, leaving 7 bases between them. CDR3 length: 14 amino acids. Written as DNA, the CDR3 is TGTGCCAGCAGTTTATCTGGGGGCACAGATACGCAGTATTTT. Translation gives CASSLSGGTDTQYF.

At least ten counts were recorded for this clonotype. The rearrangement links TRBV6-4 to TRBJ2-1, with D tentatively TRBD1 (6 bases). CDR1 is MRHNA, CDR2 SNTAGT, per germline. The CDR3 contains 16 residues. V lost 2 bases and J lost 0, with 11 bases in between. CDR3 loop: CASSDPDRVSYNEQFF. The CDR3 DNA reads TGTGCCAGCAGTGACCCGGACAGAGTCTCCTACAATGAGCAGTTCTTC.

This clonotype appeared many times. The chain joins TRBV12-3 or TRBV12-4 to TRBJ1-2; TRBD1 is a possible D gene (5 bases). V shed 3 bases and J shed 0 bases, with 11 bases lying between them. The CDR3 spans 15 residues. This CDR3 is CASSFLGTANYGYTF. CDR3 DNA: TGTGCCAGCAGTTTTCTCGGGACGGCTAACTATGGCTACACCTTC.